A selection of T cell receptor beta chains follows, all from one sample in a study of CD8+ T cells in alopecia areata. Generated by immunoSEQ multiplex PCR, the TCRdb table keeps only in-frame clones and is missing some. Of fewer than 250,000 clones listed, 57% are singletons. The input for sequencing was CD4+ T cells sorted from blood, taken at week 0. Receptors originate from a human donor with alopecia areata. CDR3s include the opening cysteine and the closing phenylalanine or tryptophan. D genes are given only for firm matches. Not all rows give a size; the values are once, few, many and, for expanded clones, a class.

CDR3nt: TGCGCCAGCAGCTCCACCGGATCAGGGGGCCAAGAGACCCAGTACTTC
CDR3aa: CASSSTGSGGQETQYF
j_gene: TRBJ2-5
abundance: NA
d_gene: TRBD1
v_gene: TRBV5-1

CDR3nt: TGCGCCAGCAGCCAAGAAGGATGGGAGAATCAGCCCCAGCATTTT
CDR3aa: CASSQEGWENQPQHF
j_gene: TRBJ1-5
abundance: few
d_gene: NA
v_gene: TRBV4-1

CDR3nt: TGTGCCTGGAGCAAGGGTGGCTATGGCTACACCTTC
CDR3aa: CAWSKGGYGYTF
j_gene: TRBJ1-2
abundance: NA
d_gene: NA
v_gene: TRBV30

CDR3nt: TGTGCCAGCAGAGCGGCCCCCGTCCCCTACGAGCAGTACTTC
CDR3aa: CASRAAPVPYEQYF
j_gene: TRBJ2-7
abundance: few
d_gene: NA
v_gene: TRBV27

CDR3nt: TGCGCCAGCAGCCAACCGAGGCGTGGATGGGACATTCAGTACTTC
CDR3aa: CASSQPRRGWDIQYF
j_gene: TRBJ2-4
abundance: NA
d_gene: NA
v_gene: TRBV4-1

CDR3nt: TGTGCCAGCAGCCCGAGAGGACAGGGCCCCGCAGAGACCCAGTACTTC
CDR3aa: CASSPRGQGPAETQYF
j_gene: TRBJ2-5
abundance: many
d_gene: TRBD1
v_gene: TRBV9

CDR3nt: TGTGCCACCAGCAGAGCACAGGGAATGAGAACTGAAGCTTTCTTT
CDR3aa: CATSRAQGMRTEAFF
j_gene: TRBJ1-1
abundance: NA
d_gene: NA
v_gene: TRBV15

CDR3nt: TGTGCCAGCTCACCAGTACAGGGAGAGCAGTACTTC
CDR3aa: CASSPVQGEQYF
j_gene: TRBJ2-7
abundance: many
d_gene: NA
v_gene: TRBV18

CDR3nt: TGCAGCGTTGACGATTACGGGACTGGAAACTACGAGCAGTACTTC
CDR3aa: CSVDDYGTGNYEQYF
j_gene: TRBJ2-7
abundance: NA
d_gene: NA
v_gene: TRBV29-1

CDR3nt: TGCAGCGTAACAGGGGATTCCTACGAGCAGTACTTC
CDR3aa: CSVTGDSYEQYF
j_gene: TRBJ2-7
abundance: NA
d_gene: TRBD1
v_gene: TRBV29-1

CDR3nt: TGCAGCGTTGGCGGACTTAAGGCGGGCGAGCAGTACTTC
CDR3aa: CSVGGLKAGEQYF
j_gene: TRBJ2-7
abundance: NA
d_gene: NA
v_gene: TRBV29-1

CDR3nt: TGTGCCAGCAGCCTAGTAGGGTACGAGCAGTACTTC
CDR3aa: CASSLVGYEQYF
j_gene: TRBJ2-7
abundance: NA
d_gene: NA
v_gene: TRBV7-9

CDR3nt: TGTGCCAGCAGTACCGACAGGGGGCGTCAGAATGAGCAGTTCTTC
CDR3aa: CASSTDRGRQNEQFF
j_gene: TRBJ2-1
abundance: NA
d_gene: TRBD1
v_gene: TRBV27

CDR3nt: TGTGCCAGCAGCGTTTTACCCGGGAGGGCCCCAGATACGCAGTATTTT
CDR3aa: CASSVLPGRAPDTQYF
j_gene: TRBJ2-3
abundance: NA
d_gene: TRBD2
v_gene: TRBV9

CDR3nt: TGTGCCAGCAGAGCAGACAGCTTTAATGAAAAACTGTTTTTT
CDR3aa: CASRADSFNEKLFF
j_gene: TRBJ1-4
abundance: few
d_gene: NA
v_gene: TRBV2

CDR3nt: TGTGCCGGACAGGGGACCTCTTACCAAGAGACCCAGTACTTC
CDR3aa: CAGQGTSYQETQYF
j_gene: TRBJ2-5
abundance: NA
d_gene: TRBD1
v_gene: TRBV30

CDR3nt: TGTGCCAGCAGCGTAGCTGGACAGGGGGCAACCGGGGAGCTGTTTTTT
CDR3aa: CASSVAGQGATGELFF
j_gene: TRBJ2-2
abundance: NA
d_gene: TRBD1
v_gene: TRBV9

CDR3nt: TGCGCCAGCAGCCAAGATAGCGGGAGGGCCGGGGAGCTGTTTTTT
CDR3aa: CASSQDSGRAGELFF
j_gene: TRBJ2-2
abundance: NA
d_gene: TRBD2
v_gene: TRBV4-1

CDR3nt: TGTGCCAGCAGTTTAAGCCTGAGAGGGGAGCTGTTTTTT
CDR3aa: CASSLSLRGELFF
j_gene: TRBJ2-2
abundance: NA
d_gene: NA
v_gene: TRBV27

CDR3nt: TGCAGCGTTGAGCTGGGGACTAGCGGCTACGAGCAGTACTTC
CDR3aa: CSVELGTSGYEQYF
j_gene: TRBJ2-7
abundance: NA
d_gene: TRBD2
v_gene: TRBV29-1

CDR3nt: TGTGCCAGTAGTATAAATGCGGGAGCCAACTCCTACGAGCAGTACTTC
CDR3aa: CASSINAGANSYEQYF
j_gene: TRBJ2-7
abundance: NA
d_gene: TRBD2
v_gene: TRBV19

CDR3nt: TGTGCCTGGAGTGCCGGGACTAGCGGTTACAATGAGCAGTTCTTC
CDR3aa: CAWSAGTSGYNEQFF
j_gene: TRBJ2-1
abundance: NA
d_gene: TRBD2
v_gene: TRBV30

CDR3nt: TGTGCCAGCTCACCCGGACTCCAAGAGACCCAGTACTTC
CDR3aa: CASSPGLQETQYF
j_gene: TRBJ2-5
abundance: NA
d_gene: NA
v_gene: TRBV18

CDR3nt: TGCGCCAGCAGCTTTTACCCTTCAGGGGCTCGAACTGAAGCTTTCTTT
CDR3aa: CASSFYPSGARTEAFF
j_gene: TRBJ1-1
abundance: NA
d_gene: NA
v_gene: TRBV5-1

CDR3nt: TGTGCCAGCAGCTTGGGAATAGGGGCTGGCTACGAGCAGTACTTC
CDR3aa: CASSLGIGAGYEQYF
j_gene: TRBJ2-7
abundance: NA
d_gene: NA
v_gene: TRBV5-4

CDR3nt: TGTGCCAGCACTGTTGGACAGGGAGCCTACGAGCAGTACTTC
CDR3aa: CASTVGQGAYEQYF
j_gene: TRBJ2-7
abundance: few
d_gene: TRBD1
v_gene: TRBV2

CDR3nt: TGCAGCGTTGAAGGGTACCCCTACGAGCAGTACTTC
CDR3aa: CSVEGYPYEQYF
j_gene: TRBJ2-7
abundance: once
d_gene: NA
v_gene: TRBV29-1

CDR3nt: TGTGCCAGCGTCAGGGGCAATCAGCCCCAGCATTTT
CDR3aa: CASVRGNQPQHF
j_gene: TRBJ1-5
abundance: NA
d_gene: NA
v_gene: TRBV2

CDR3nt: TGTGCCAGCAGCGCCACCCAACAGGGGTTAGGGTACAATGAGCAGTTCTTC
CDR3aa: CASSATQQGLGYNEQFF
j_gene: TRBJ2-1
abundance: NA
d_gene: TRBD1
v_gene: TRBV9

CDR3nt: TGTGCCACCAGCAGAGTAGCGACTACCAAGACCGGGGAGCTGTTTTTT
CDR3aa: CATSRVATTKTGELFF
j_gene: TRBJ2-2
abundance: NA
d_gene: NA
v_gene: TRBV15

CDR3nt: TGCAGTGCCTCGCTAGGCAATGAGCAGTTCTTC
CDR3aa: CSASLGNEQFF
j_gene: TRBJ2-1
abundance: few
d_gene: NA
v_gene: TRBV20-1

CDR3nt: TGTGCCTGGAGTGTTGTTAGCGGGAGGTCCTACGAGCAGTACTTC
CDR3aa: CAWSVVSGRSYEQYF
j_gene: TRBJ2-7
abundance: NA
d_gene: TRBD2
v_gene: TRBV30

CDR3nt: TGTGCCAGCAGCCAGGGACAGGGGCCCTCTTCCGAGCAGTACTTC
CDR3aa: CASSQGQGPSSEQYF
j_gene: TRBJ2-7
abundance: NA
d_gene: TRBD1
v_gene: TRBV7-9

CDR3nt: TGTGCCTGGGGGACTGGCACAGATACGCAGTATTTT
CDR3aa: CAWGTGTDTQYF
j_gene: TRBJ2-3
abundance: NA
d_gene: NA
v_gene: TRBV30

CDR3nt: TGTGCCAGCAGCCCCAGGGACAGCAGAGATACGCAGTATTTT
CDR3aa: CASSPRDSRDTQYF
j_gene: TRBJ2-3
abundance: NA
d_gene: TRBD1
v_gene: TRBV7-3

CDR3nt: TGTGCCAGCAGTGATGTTAGCGGAAGAACAGATACGCAGTATTTT
CDR3aa: CASSDVSGRTDTQYF
j_gene: TRBJ2-3
abundance: few
d_gene: NA
v_gene: TRBV25-1

CDR3nt: TGTGCCAGCAAAGACGGGACACATAGCGCCGGGGAGCTGTTTTTT
CDR3aa: CASKDGTHSAGELFF
j_gene: TRBJ2-2
abundance: NA
d_gene: NA
v_gene: TRBV6-1

CDR3nt: TGTGCCAGCAGTGCGCCTCCGGGACACGGCAGAGAGACCCAGTACTTC
CDR3aa: CASSAPPGHGRETQYF
j_gene: TRBJ2-5
abundance: NA
d_gene: NA
v_gene: TRBV2

CDR3nt: TGTGCCTGGAGTGTAGCGGGGCAGGGAGGCTACACCTTC
CDR3aa: CAWSVAGQGGYTF
j_gene: TRBJ1-2
abundance: few
d_gene: NA
v_gene: TRBV30

CDR3nt: TGTGCCAGTAGCCGGGGACTAGCAGATGAGCAGTTCTTC
CDR3aa: CASSRGLADEQFF
j_gene: TRBJ2-1
abundance: NA
d_gene: TRBD2
v_gene: TRBV19

CDR3nt: TGTGCCTCCCGTAGGGACAGATCTCTGGGGGCCAACGTCCTGACTTTC
CDR3aa: CASRRDRSLGANVLTF
j_gene: TRBJ2-6
abundance: few
d_gene: TRBD1
v_gene: TRBV30

CDR3nt: TGTGCCAGCAGTTCAGGGGGATGGGAGACCCAGTACTTC
CDR3aa: CASSSGGWETQYF
j_gene: TRBJ2-5
abundance: few
d_gene: TRBD1
v_gene: TRBV6-5

CDR3nt: TGTGCCAGCTCAAGGGAGGGGAGGACAGATACGCAGTATTTT
CDR3aa: CASSREGRTDTQYF
j_gene: TRBJ2-3
abundance: NA
d_gene: TRBD2
v_gene: TRBV18

CDR3nt: TGTGCCAGCAGTTTCGGCCGATCCTACAATGAGCAGTTCTTC
CDR3aa: CASSFGRSYNEQFF
j_gene: TRBJ2-1
abundance: NA
d_gene: NA
v_gene: TRBV27

CDR3nt: TGTGCCAGCAGCGGACGGGCGTCCTACGAGCAGTACTTC
CDR3aa: CASSGRASYEQYF
j_gene: TRBJ2-7
abundance: few
d_gene: NA
v_gene: TRBV25-1

CDR3nt: TGTGCCAGCAGTGAATTTGGGGGGTTCCCCCTCCACTTT
CDR3aa: CASSEFGGFPLHF
j_gene: TRBJ1-6
abundance: NA
d_gene: NA
v_gene: TRBV25-1

CDR3nt: TGTGCCAGCAGAAGACTAGCGGGACCGCGTACCACCTACGAGCAGTACTTC
CDR3aa: CASRRLAGPRTTYEQYF
j_gene: TRBJ2-7
abundance: NA
d_gene: TRBD2
v_gene: TRBV2